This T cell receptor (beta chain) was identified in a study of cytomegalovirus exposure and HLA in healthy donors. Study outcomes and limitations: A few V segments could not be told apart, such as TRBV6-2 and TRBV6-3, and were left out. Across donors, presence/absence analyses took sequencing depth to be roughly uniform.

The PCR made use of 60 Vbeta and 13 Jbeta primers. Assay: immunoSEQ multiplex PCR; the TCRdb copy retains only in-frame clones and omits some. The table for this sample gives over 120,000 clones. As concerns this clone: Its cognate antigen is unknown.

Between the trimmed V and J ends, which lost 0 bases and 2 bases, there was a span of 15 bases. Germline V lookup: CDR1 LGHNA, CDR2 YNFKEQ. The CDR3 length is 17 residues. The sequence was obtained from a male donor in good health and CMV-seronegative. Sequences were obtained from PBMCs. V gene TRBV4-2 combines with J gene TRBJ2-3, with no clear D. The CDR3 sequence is CASSQDPGGPITDTQYF. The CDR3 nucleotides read TGTGCCAGCAGCCAAGATCCTGGCGGCCCTATCACAGATACGCAGTATTTT.